Following are 29 T cell receptor beta chains from one sample sequenced in a study of vaccination and CD4 T cells after COVID-19. Treatment indicated: approximately 11-day PBMC culture with coronavirus spike peptide pools or control peptides (ViraFEST assay). These receptors have no known antigen. An Oncomine TCR Beta short-read assay was used to sequence the DNA from cultured CD4+ T cells. TCRdb independently ran MiXCR on the PCR reads; one entry per CDR3 protein. This table has just under 8,500 distinct CDR3 sequences, roughly three fifths appearing once. The sequenced material came from CD4+ T cells from blood, cultured in vitro. The receptors were gathered from a human donor who had recovered from COVID-19.

This clonotype has just a few counts. The chain links TRBV7-9 to TRBJ1-2, with 7 bases aligning to TRBD1. The CDR3 extends over 17 amino acids. Unmatched junction bases numbered 12, after V lost 5 bases and J lost 0 bases. The germline V gene encodes CDR1 SEHNR and CDR2 FQNEAQ (reference sequence). Here the CDR3 reads CASSHPRRDRANYGYTF. CDR3 in DNA: TGTGCCAGCAGCCACCCCAGGAGGGACAGAGCTAACTATGGCTACACCTTC.

In this sample, this clonotype turned up once. V and J are TRBV10-3 and TRBJ1-2, with 7 positions matching TRBD1. Trimming cost V 4 bases and J 5 bases; bases outside gene matches: 7. This CDR3 spans 14 amino acids. Germline CDR1 ENHRY, CDR2 SYGVKD. CDR3 residues: CAISGGQNFYGYTF. Written as DNA, the CDR3 is TGTGCCATCAGTGGGGGACAGAATTTTTATGGCTACACCTTC.

DNA for the CDR3: TGTGCCAGCAGTTCTCGACTAGCGGGGGGGGGGGATACGCAGTATTTT. Encoded protein: CASSSRLAGGGDTQYF. The chain couples TRBV28 to TRBJ2-3, with 14 bases matching TRBD2. CDR1 is MDHEN and CDR2 is SYDVKM in the germline V gene. This CDR3 is built from 16 residues. Losses at the gene ends were 4 bases for V and 6 bases for J; bases not matched to a gene: 6.

This sequence joins TRBV7-9 and TRBJ2-5; D is uncertain. V lost 5 bases, J lost 2 bases, and 12 bases lay in between. The germline CDR1 and CDR2 sequences are SEHNR and FQNEAQ (reference sequence). The CDR3 contains 14 residues. CDR3 sequence (DNA): TGTGCCAGCAGCCCCCAGATGGGTCAAGAGACCCAGTACTTC. Protein product: CASSPQMGQETQYF.

The CDR3 protein is CAISESGGNSPLHF. As DNA, the CDR3 is TGTGCCATCAGTGAGTCAGGGGGTAATTCACCCCTCCACTTT. The rearrangement links TRBV10-3 to TRBJ1-6; maybe TRBD1 (6 bases). Trimming removed 0 bases at V and 6 bases at J, with 6 bases between. The CDR3 totals 14 residues. CDR1 ENHRY and CDR2 SYGVKD come from the germline V gene.

The chain employs TRBV5-4 and TRBJ2-3, with D tentatively TRBD1 or TRBD2 (6 bases each). The germline V and J ends were trimmed by 2 bases and 1 base, with 8 bases remaining between them. CDR1 is SGHNT and CDR2 is YYREEE in the germline V gene (reference sequence). This CDR3 has 14 amino acids. This CDR3 reads CASSFRGGTDTQYF. CDR3 bases: TGTGCCAGCAGCTTTAGGGGGGGCACAGATACGCAGTATTTT.

The V gene is TRBV6-4, the J gene TRBJ2-3; 10 bases fit TRBD2. Germline trimming cut 6 bases from V and 1 base from J; bases unmatched to any gene: 7. CDR3 length: 16 amino acids. Germline V gives CDR1 MRHNA, CDR2 SNTAGT. Written as DNA, the CDR3 is TGTGCCAGCAGGCGGACTAGCGGATGGGGCACAGATACGCAGTATTTT. Protein sequence: CASRRTSGWGTDTQYF.

This clonotype was recorded once. This sequence joins TRBV20-1 and TRBJ2-1; no clear D gene. CDR1 DFQATT and CDR2 SNEGSKA come from the germline V gene (reference sequence). The length of the CDR3 is 12 residues. The V and J ends lost 5 bases and 0 bases respectively, with 5 bases between them. CDR3 coding DNA: TGCAGTGCTCATAGCTCCTACAATGAGCAGTTCTTC. Its protein product is CSAHSSYNEQFF.

The J gene is TRBJ2-5, the V gene TRBV15; 8 bases agree with TRBD2. The germline V gene encodes CDR1 LNHNV and CDR2 YYDKDF (reference sequence). CDR3 length equals 16 residues. V dropped 0 bases and J dropped 9; count of bases not matched to a gene: 12. CDR3 DNA sequence: TGTGCCACCAGCAGAGATCCCACGGGGGGGCGGGGGGCCCAGTACTTC. Translation gives CATSRDPTGGRGAQYF. Full variable domain (rest looked up from reference TRBV15 and TRBJ2-5): DAMVIQNPRYQVTQFGKPVTLSCSQTLNHNVMYWYQQKSSQAPKLLFHYYDKDFNNEADTPDNFQSRRPNTSFCFLDIRSPGLGDTAMYLCATSRDPTGGRGAQYFGPGTRLLVL.

The V call is TRBV28, the J call TRBJ2-7; the match to TRBD1 covers 10 bases. This CDR3 has 15 residues. V lost 2 bases, J lost 2 bases, and 3 bases stayed unmatched. CDR1 is MDHEN and CDR2 is SYDVKM in the germline V gene. CDR3 DNA: TGTGCCAGCAGTTTACCCGGACAGGGGGCCTACGAGCAGTACTTC. Amino acids: CASSLPGQGAYEQYF.

The J gene is TRBJ1-2, the V gene TRBV6-1; D unclear. The germline CDR1 and CDR2 sequences are MNHNS and SASEGT. Trimming took off 6 bases at V and 6 bases at J, with 14 bases between the two ends. This CDR3 comprises 13 residues. The chain's CDR3 is CASRLELRDGYTF. The CDR3 DNA is TGTGCCAGCAGACTAGAACTAAGGGATGGCTACACCTTC.

The chain uses TRBV6-5 and TRBJ2-3; weak D call: TRBD1 (5 bases). This CDR3 spans 16 amino acids. The germline V gene encodes CDR1 MNHEY and CDR2 SVGAGI. The V end was cut by 3 bases, the J end by 0 bases, with 13 bases between. For the CDR3, the DNA is TGTGCCAGCAGTTATCCCAGGGCCCCTAGCACAGATACGCAGTATTTT. Amino acid sequence: CASSYPRAPSTDTQYF.

This chain connects TRBV18 to TRBJ1-1; no clear D gene. The germline gives CDR1 KGHSH, CDR2 LQKENI. This CDR3 comprises 13 residues. V dropped 6 bases and J dropped 1 base, with 9 bases sitting between them. The CDR3 here is CASSGKRNTEAFF. CDR3 DNA sequence: TGTGCCAGCTCGGGGAAGAGGAACACTGAAGCTTTCTTT.

In its sample, this clonotype ranks as medium-sized. This sequence joins TRBV6-1 and TRBJ1-5, with D possibly being TRBD1 (6 bases). V dropped 6 bases and J dropped 6 bases, with 15 bases sitting between them. The CDR3 sequence is 14 residues long. Germline V lookup: CDR1 MNHNS, CDR2 SASEGT. The chain's CDR3 is CASRGDGGRQPQHF. The CDR3 DNA reads as TGTGCCAGCAGGGGCGACGGGGGGCGTCAGCCCCAGCATTTT.

The chain has TRBV7-9 and TRBJ2-7; TRBD2 aligns across 15 bases. This CDR3 comprises 16 residues. Germline CDR1 SEHNR, CDR2 FQNEAQ (reference sequence). J was trimmed by 4 bases and V by 4 bases; bases with no gene match: 5. This chain's CDR3 is CASSYGLAGGPYEQYF. CDR3 sequence (DNA): TGTGCCAGCAGCTACGGACTAGCGGGGGGGCCATACGAGCAGTACTTC. Complete variable domain (other parts from reference TRBV7-9 and TRBJ2-7): DTGVSQNPRHKITKRGQNVTFRCDPISEHNRLYWYRQTLGQGPEFLTYFQNEAQLEKSRLLSDRFSAERPKGSFSTLEIQRTEQGDSAMYLCASSYGLAGGPYEQYFGPGTRLTVT.

The V call is TRBV19, the J call TRBJ1-5, with D tentatively TRBD1 (5 bases). Germline V gives CDR1 LNHDA, CDR2 SQIVND (reference sequence). The CDR3 is 17 amino acids. V lost 2 bases to trimming and J lost 7 bases, with 21 bases between them. CDR3 loop: CASSIMGTGGRRQPQHF. In nucleotides, the CDR3 is TGTGCCAGTAGTATAATGGGGACCGGGGGTCGGAGGCAGCCCCAGCATTTT.

This clonotype is medium-sized in the sample. V usage is TRBV18 and J usage is TRBJ1-2; D might be TRBD1 (5 bases). The CDR3 runs 14 residues. V lost 3 bases, J lost 7 bases, and 15 bases lay in between. CDR1 and CDR2 from the germline V gene are KGHSH and LQKENI. The CDR3 here is CASSPEGQGSGYTF. The CDR3 DNA sequence: TGTGCCAGCTCACCCGAGGGGCAAGGGTCTGGCTACACCTTC. The whole variable domain, filled in from reference TRBV18 and TRBJ1-2, reads NAGVMQNPRHLVRRRGQEARLRCSPMKGHSHVYWYRQLPEEGLKFMVYLQKENIIDESGMPKERFSAEFPKEGPSILRIQQVVRGDSAAYFCASSPEGQGSGYTFGSGTRLTVV.

In regard to this clonotype: An end of the junction differs from the germline gene, which may be a read error. The chain is built from TRBV7-7 and TRBJ2-5; 9 bases line up with TRBD2. Germline V gene lookup returns CDR1 SSHAT and CDR2 FNYEAQ (reference sequence). CDR3 length: 15 residues. CDR3 nucleotide sequence: TGTGCTAGCAGCTTAGAGGCTAGCGGGGTAGAGACCCAGTACTTC. Encoded protein: CASSLEASGVETQYF.

J is TRBJ2-3 and V is TRBV7-2; D is possibly TRBD2 (6 bases). Trimming took 1 base from V and 1 from J, leaving 12 bases between them. This CDR3 is 16 amino acids long. The germline CDR1 and CDR2 sequences are SGHTA and FQGNSA. The CDR3, as DNA: TGTGCCAGCAGCTTAGTTCGGGGGTTGGGCACAGATACGCAGTATTTT. As protein: CASSLVRGLGTDTQYF.

The V call is TRBV20-1, the J call TRBJ2-7; 7 bases agree with TRBD2. The CDR3 extends over 17 amino acids. CDR1 DFQATT and CDR2 SNEGSKA come from the germline V gene (reference sequence). J lost 0 bases, V lost 1 base, and 12 bases had no gene match. CDR3: CSARAVSGTSDSYEQYF. The CDR3 coding sequence is TGCAGTGCTAGAGCGGTGTCCGGAACTAGCGACTCCTACGAGCAGTACTTC.

This chain joins TRBV2 and TRBJ1-1; unclear D gene. The CDR3 covers 12 residues. Germline assignment: CDR1 SNHLY and CDR2 FYNNEI. V lost 3 bases, J lost 7 bases, and 9 bases lay in between. The CDR3 DNA reads TGTGCCAGCAGTGAGATGCAGGTTGAAGCTTTCTTT. This gives the protein CASSEMQVEAFF.

The genes are TRBV20-1 and TRBJ2-2, with 8 bases fitting TRBD2. This CDR3 has 15 amino acids. J was trimmed by 13 bases and V by 3 bases; bases with no gene match: 16. Per the germline V gene, CDR1 is DFQATT and CDR2 is SNEGSKA (reference sequence). The CDR3 is CSARTSVNTGESLFF. CDR3 sequence (DNA): TGCAGTGCTAGGACTAGCGTGAACACCGGGGAGTCGCTGTTTTTT.

V and J are TRBV10-3 and TRBJ2-7, with 7 bases identical to TRBD1. V lost 5 bases to trimming and J lost 0 bases; unmatched junction nucleotides: 10. CDR3 length: 16 residues. From germline, CDR1 is ENHRY and CDR2 SYGVKD. The CDR3 DNA reads TGTGCCATCAGTAACTCCGGGACAGCCAGCTCCTACGAGCAGTACTTC. It is translated as CAISNSGTASSYEQYF.

V gene TRBV6-5 combines with J gene TRBJ2-2; no reliable D call. The germline CDR1 and CDR2 sequences are MNHEY and SVGAGI. The CDR3 length is 16 residues. V was clipped by 2 bases and J by 0 bases, with 10 bases between them. In DNA, the CDR3 is TGTGCCAGCAGTTACCGTCCATTAACGAACACCGGGGAGCTGTTTTTT. It is translated as CASSYRPLTNTGELFF.

The count of this clonotype is one. This chain joins TRBV5-3 and TRBJ2-5; tentatively, D is TRBD2 (5 bases). TRBV5-3 is reported as an ORF; its role is uncertain. CDR3 length equals 14 residues. V was clipped by 8 bases and J by 2 bases, with 16 bases between them. CDR3 sequence reads: CASTGDGSQETQYF. The CDR3 nucleotides read TGTGCCAGCACCGGAGATGGGAGTCAAGAGACCCAGTACTTC.

V and J are TRBV12-3 or TRBV12-4 and TRBJ1-6; TRBD1 might be the D (6 bases). This CDR3 contains 16 residues. V shed 3 bases and J shed 7 bases, with 16 bases lying between them. The DNA of the CDR3 is TGTGCCAGCAGTTTCCGGGCGGGGGCGACCAATTCACCCCTCCACTTT. As protein: CASSFRAGATNSPLHF.

This chain links TRBV15 with TRBJ2-3; D call uncertain. Germline CDR1 is LNHNV and CDR2 is YYDKDF (reference sequence). This CDR3 spans 13 amino acids. The V gene lost 0 bases and the J gene lost 5 bases, with 6 bases spanning the gap. The CDR3: CATSRDPGDTQYF. In DNA, the CDR3 is TGTGCCACCAGCAGAGATCCCGGAGATACGCAGTATTTT.

The chain uses TRBV10-3 and TRBJ2-3; D is perhaps TRBD1 or TRBD2 (6 bases each). Trimming left V 7 bases short and J 1 base short, with 21 bases between. CDR1 and CDR2 (germline): ENHRY, SYGVKD. CDR3 length equals 17 residues. CDR3 loop: CAIKRTGGGSGTDTQYF. In DNA form, the CDR3 reads TGTGCCATCAAACGCACCGGAGGGGGGTCTGGCACAGATACGCAGTATTTT.

J is TRBJ1-1 and V is TRBV28; D gene unclear. Trimming shortened V by 6 bases and J by 2 bases, and 4 bases separated the two germline ends. The CDR3 loop spans 11 amino acids. CDR1 MDHEN and CDR2 SYDVKM come from the germline V gene. The CDR3 bases are TGTGCCAGCAGGGTAAACACTGAAGCTTTCTTT. It specifies CASRVNTEAFF.